Given below is one T cell receptor beta chain in context. This entry belongs to a study of CD8 T cells in Susac syndrome. CD8+ and CD4+ T cells from blood underwent TCR beta sequencing. The CD8+ and CD4+ T cells were isolated magnetically using a negative isolation approach, whereas the TEMRA cells were enriched by FACS. The CDR3 is 15 residues long. Trimming removed 2 bases from V and 3 bases from J, with 11 bases in between. The germline CDR1 and CDR2 sequences are KGHSH and LQKENI. After extraction with the RNeasy kit, roughly 0.5 to 1 ug of the RNA was reverse transcribed using random hexamers. The TCR beta CDR3 was amplified by immunoSEQ multiplex PCR across 54 Vbeta, 13 Jbeta. MiXCR, applied by TCRdb to the immunoSEQ multiplex PCR reads, yields one record per CDR3 protein. The data hold more than 150,000 distinct CDR3 sequences, with approximately 96% observed a single time.

This chain joins TRBV18 and TRBJ1-3; D is perhaps TRBD1 (6 bases). The sample was CD4+ T cells from PBMCs. The receptor was derived from a human donor with Susac syndrome. This chain's CDR3 is CASSPVQGHGNTIYF. DNA for the CDR3: TGTGCCAGCTCACCAGTCCAGGGACATGGAAACACCATATATTTT. Variable domain in full (rest from reference TRBV18 and TRBJ1-3): NAGVMQNPRHLVRRRGQEARLRCSPMKGHSHVYWYRQLPEEGLKFMVYLQKENIIDESGMPKERFSAEFPKEGPSILRIQQVVRGDSAAYFCASSPVQGHGNTIYFGEGSWLTVV.